This TCR beta chain was identified during a study of blood T cells in healthy people across ages. Per the germline V gene, CDR1 is MNHEY and CDR2 is SMNVEV (reference sequence). V lost 3 bases, J lost 10 bases, and 9 bases lay in between. This CDR3 has 11 amino acids. General study findings and limits: In long-lived donors, naive CD4+ cell counts and diversity exceeded those of aged donors.

With a J-beta primer mix and a sample-barcoded 5' primer, a second PCR ran 7 to 11 cycles. In TCRdb, the 5' RACE reads were re-called with MiXCR into one record per CDR3 protein. The sample carries roughly 1,500,000 distinct CDR3 sequences, 34% recorded once. This clonotype has just a few counts. Its antigen is unknown. The receptor's source is a woman younger than 45 in good health. The gene calls are TRBV27 and TRBJ1-2; D is possibly TRBD1 (5 bases). Sequencing was carried out using blood. DNA for the CDR3: TGTGCCAGCAGTTTTGGGGGGACCTACACCTTC. Its protein is CASSFGGTYTF.